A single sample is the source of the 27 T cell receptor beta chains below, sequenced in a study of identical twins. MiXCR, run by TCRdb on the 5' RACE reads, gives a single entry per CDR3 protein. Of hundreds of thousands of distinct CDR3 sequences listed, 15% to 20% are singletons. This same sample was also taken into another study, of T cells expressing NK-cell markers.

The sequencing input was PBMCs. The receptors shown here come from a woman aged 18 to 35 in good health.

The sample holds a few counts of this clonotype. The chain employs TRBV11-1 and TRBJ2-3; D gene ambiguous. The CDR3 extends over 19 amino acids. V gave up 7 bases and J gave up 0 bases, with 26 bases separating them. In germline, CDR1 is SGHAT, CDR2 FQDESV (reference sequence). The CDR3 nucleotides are TGTGCCAGCACCCCTAATCATTTGGGCTCGTGGATTAGCACAGATACGCAGTATTTT. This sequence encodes CASTPNHLGSWISTDTQYF.

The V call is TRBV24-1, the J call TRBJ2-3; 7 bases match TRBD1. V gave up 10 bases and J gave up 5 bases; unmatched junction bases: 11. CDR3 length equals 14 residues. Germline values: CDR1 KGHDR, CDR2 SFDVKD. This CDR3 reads CATRQGRCGDTQYF. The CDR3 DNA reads TGTGCCACAAGACAGGGACGATGTGGAGATACGCAGTATTTT.

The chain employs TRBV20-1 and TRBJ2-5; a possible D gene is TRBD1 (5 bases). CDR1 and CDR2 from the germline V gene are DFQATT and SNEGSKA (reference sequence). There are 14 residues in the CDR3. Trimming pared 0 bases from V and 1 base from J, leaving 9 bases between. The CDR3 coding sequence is TGCAGTGCTAGAGATGTGACAGTCCAAGAGACCCAGTACTTC. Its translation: CSARDVTVQETQYF.

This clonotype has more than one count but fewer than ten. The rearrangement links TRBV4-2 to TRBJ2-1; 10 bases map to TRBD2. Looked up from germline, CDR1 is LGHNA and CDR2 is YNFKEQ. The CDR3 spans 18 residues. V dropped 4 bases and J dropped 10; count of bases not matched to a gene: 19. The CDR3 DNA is TGTGCCAGCAGCCCCCTCATTACAGGGACTAGCGACCAGGGGGAGCAGTTCTTC. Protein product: CASSPLITGTSDQGEQFF.

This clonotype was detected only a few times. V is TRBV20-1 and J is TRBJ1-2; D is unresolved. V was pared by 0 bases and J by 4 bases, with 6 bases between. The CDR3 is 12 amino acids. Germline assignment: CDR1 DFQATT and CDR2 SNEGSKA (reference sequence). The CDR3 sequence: CSARDVSYGYTF. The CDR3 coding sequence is TGCAGTGCTAGAGATGTATCCTATGGCTACACCTTC.

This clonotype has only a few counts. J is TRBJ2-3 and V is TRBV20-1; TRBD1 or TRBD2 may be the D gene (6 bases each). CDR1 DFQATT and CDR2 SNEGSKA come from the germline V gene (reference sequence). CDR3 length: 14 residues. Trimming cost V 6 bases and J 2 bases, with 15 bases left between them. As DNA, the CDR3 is TGCAGTGCCCCCAGACGGGGGCCCACAGATACGCAGTATTTT. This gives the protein CSAPRRGPTDTQYF.

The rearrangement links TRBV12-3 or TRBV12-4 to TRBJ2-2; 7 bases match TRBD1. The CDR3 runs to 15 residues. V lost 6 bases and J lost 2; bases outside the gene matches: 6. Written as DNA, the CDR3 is TGTGCCAGCAGAGCCGGGACAGAAAACACCGGGGAGCTGTTTTTT. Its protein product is CASRAGTENTGELFF.

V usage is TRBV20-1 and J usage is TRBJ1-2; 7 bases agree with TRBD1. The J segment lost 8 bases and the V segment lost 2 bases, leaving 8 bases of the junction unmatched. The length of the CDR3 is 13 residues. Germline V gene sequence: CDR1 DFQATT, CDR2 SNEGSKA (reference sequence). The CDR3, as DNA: TGCAGTGCTAGATTGGGACAGAATCAAGGCTACACCTTC. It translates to CSARLGQNQGYTF.

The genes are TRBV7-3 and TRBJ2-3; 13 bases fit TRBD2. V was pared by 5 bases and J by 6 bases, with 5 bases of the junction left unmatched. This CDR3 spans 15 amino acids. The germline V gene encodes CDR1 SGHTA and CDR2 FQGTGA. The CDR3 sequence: CASSRLAGGLDTQYF. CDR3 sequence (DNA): TGTGCCAGCAGCCGACTAGCGGGGGGCCTCGATACGCAGTATTTT.

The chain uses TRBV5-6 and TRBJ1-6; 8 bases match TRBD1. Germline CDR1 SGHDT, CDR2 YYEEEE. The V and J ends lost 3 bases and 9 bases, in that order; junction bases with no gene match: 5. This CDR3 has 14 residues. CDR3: CASSSTGERSPLHF. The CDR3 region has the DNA TGTGCCAGCAGCTCGACAGGGGAGCGTTCACCCCTCCACTTT.

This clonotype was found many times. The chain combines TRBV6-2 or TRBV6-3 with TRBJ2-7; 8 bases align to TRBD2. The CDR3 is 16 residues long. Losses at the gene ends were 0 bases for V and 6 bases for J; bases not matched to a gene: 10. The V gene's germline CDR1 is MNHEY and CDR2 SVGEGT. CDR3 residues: CASSYSAGGTRFEQYF. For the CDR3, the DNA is TGTGCCAGCAGTTACTCTGCGGGGGGCACCAGGTTCGAGCAGTACTTC.

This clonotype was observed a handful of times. The CDR3 bases are TGCGCCAGCAGCCAAGATGGGGGGACGCACTACGAGCAGTACTTC. Translating gives CASSQDGGTHYEQYF. The chain joins TRBV4-1 to TRBJ2-7, with D possibly being TRBD2 (6 bases). Per the germline V gene, CDR1 is MGHRA and CDR2 is YSYEKL. CDR3 length: 15 amino acids. Trimming shortened V by 0 bases and J by 3 bases, and 12 bases separated the two germline ends.

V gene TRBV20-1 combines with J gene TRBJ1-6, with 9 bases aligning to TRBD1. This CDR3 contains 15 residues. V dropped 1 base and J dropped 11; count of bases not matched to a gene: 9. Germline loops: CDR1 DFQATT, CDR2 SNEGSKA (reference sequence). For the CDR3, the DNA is TGCAGTGCTAGAGGGGAGGGGACAGGGTCGACACCCCTCCACTTT. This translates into CSARGEGTGSTPLHF.

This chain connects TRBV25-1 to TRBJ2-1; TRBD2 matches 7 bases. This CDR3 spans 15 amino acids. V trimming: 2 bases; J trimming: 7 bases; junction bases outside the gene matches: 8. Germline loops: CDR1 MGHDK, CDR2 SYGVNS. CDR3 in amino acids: CASSERSGASNEQFF. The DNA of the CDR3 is TGTGCCAGCAGTGAAAGGAGCGGGGCCTCGAATGAGCAGTTCTTC.

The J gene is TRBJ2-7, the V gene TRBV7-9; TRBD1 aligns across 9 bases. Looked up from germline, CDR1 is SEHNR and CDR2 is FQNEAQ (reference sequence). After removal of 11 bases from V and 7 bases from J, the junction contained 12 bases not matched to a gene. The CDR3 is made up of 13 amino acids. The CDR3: CAGQIGQGREQYF. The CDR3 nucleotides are TGTGCCGGCCAGATCGGACAGGGGAGAGAGCAGTACTTC.

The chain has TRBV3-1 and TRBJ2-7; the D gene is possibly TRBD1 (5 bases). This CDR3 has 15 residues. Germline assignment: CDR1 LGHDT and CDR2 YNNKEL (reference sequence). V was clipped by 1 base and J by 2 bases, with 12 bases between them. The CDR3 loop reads CASSQGLQATYEQYF. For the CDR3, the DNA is TGTGCCAGCAGCCAAGGATTACAGGCCACCTACGAGCAGTACTTC.

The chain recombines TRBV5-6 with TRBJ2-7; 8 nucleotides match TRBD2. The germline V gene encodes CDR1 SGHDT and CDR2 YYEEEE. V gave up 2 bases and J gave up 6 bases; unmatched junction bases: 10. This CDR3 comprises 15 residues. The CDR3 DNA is TGTGCCAGCAGCTTTCTGGGACTAGACCTGGGCGAGCAGTACTTC. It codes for CASSFLGLDLGEQYF.

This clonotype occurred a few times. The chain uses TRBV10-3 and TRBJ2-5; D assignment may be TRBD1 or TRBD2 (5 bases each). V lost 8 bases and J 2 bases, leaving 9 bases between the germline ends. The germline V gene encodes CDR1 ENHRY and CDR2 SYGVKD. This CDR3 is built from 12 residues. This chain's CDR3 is CAIGDAQETQYF. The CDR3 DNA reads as TGTGCCATCGGGGACGCTCAAGAGACCCAGTACTTC.

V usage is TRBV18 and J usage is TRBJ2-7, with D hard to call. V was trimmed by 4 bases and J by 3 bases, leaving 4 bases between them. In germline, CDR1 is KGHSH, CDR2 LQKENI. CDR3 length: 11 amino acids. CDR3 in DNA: TGTGCCAGCTCACACCGCTACGAGCAGTACTTC. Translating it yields CASSHRYEQYF.

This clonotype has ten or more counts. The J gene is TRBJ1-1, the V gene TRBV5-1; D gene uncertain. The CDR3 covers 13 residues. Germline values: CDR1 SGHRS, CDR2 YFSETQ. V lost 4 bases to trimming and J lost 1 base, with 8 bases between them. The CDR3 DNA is TGCGCCAGCAGCGGTCGACGGAACACTGAAGCTTTCTTT. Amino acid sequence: CASSGRRNTEAFF.

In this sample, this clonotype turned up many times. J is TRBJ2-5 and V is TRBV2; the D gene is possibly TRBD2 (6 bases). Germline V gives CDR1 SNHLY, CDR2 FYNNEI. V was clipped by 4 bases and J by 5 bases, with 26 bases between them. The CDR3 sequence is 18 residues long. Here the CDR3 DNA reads TGTGCCAGCAGTGCCCCTCGCTCGACTAGAGGCAGTGGGGAGACCCAGTACTTC. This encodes CASSAPRSTRGSGETQYF.

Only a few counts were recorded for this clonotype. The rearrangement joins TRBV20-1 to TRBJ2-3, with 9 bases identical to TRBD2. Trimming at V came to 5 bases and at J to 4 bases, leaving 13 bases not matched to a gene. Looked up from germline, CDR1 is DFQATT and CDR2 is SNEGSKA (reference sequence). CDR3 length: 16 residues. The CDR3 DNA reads TGCAGTGCTCACGTCCCGGCGGGGGGGCCTTCAGATACGCAGTATTTT. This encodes CSAHVPAGGPSDTQYF.

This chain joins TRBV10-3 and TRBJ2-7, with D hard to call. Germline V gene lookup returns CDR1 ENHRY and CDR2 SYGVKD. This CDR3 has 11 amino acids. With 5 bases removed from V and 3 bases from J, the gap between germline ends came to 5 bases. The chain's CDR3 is CAISLGYEQYF. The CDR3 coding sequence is TGTGCCATCAGTTTAGGCTACGAGCAGTACTTC.

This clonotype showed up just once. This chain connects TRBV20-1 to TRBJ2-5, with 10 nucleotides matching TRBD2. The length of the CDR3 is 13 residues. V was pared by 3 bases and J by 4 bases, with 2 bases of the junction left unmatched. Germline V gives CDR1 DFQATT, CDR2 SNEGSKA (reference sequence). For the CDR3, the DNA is TGCAGTGCTAGTATAGCGGGGGGAGAGACCCAGTACTTC. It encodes CSASIAGGETQYF.

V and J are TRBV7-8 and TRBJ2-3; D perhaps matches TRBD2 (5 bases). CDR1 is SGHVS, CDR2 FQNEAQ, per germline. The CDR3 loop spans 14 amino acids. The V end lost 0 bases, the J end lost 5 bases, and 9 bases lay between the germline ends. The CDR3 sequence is CASSLALEVDTQYF. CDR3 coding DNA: TGTGCCAGCAGCTTAGCACTAGAAGTAGATACGCAGTATTTT.

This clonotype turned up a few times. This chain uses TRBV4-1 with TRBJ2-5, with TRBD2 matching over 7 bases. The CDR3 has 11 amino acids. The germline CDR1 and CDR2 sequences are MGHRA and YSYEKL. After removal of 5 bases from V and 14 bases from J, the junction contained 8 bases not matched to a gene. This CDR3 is CASSYGTTLYF. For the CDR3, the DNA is TGCGCCAGCAGCTATGGGACTACTCTCTACTTC.

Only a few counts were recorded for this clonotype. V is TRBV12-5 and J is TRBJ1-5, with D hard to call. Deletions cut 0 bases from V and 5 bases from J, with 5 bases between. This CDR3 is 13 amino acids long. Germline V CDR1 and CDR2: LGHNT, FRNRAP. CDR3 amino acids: CASGLVRDQPQHF. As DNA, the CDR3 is TGTGCTAGTGGTTTGGTACGGGATCAGCCCCAGCATTTT.